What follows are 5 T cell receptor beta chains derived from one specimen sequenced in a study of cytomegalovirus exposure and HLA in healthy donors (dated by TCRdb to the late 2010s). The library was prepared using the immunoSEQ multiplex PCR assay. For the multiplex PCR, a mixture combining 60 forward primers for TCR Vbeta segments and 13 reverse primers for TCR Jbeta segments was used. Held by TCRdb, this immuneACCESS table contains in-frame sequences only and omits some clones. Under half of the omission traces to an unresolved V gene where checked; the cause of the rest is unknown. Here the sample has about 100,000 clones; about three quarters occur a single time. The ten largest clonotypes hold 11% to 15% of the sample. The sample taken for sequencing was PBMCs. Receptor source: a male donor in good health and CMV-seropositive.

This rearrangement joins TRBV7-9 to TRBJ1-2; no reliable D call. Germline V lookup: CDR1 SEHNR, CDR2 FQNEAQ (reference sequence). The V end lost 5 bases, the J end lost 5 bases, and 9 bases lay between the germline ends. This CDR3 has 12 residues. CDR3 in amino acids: CASSPDGYGYTF. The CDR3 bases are TGTGCCAGCAGCCCCGACGGGTATGGCTACACCTTC.

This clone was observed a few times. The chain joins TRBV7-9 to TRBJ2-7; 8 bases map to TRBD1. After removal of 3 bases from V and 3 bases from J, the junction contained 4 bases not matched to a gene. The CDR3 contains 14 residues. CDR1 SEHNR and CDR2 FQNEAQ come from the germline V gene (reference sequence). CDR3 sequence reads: CASSFRQGSYEQYF. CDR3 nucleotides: TGTGCCAGCAGCTTTAGACAGGGGAGCTACGAGCAGTACTTC.

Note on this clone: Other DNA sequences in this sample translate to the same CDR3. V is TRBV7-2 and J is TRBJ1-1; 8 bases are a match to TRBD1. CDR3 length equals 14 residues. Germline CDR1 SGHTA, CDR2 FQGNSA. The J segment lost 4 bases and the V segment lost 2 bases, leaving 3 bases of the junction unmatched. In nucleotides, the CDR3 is TGTGCCAGCAGCTTATACAGGGGGGGCACTGAAGCTTTCTTT. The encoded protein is CASSLYRGGTEAFF.

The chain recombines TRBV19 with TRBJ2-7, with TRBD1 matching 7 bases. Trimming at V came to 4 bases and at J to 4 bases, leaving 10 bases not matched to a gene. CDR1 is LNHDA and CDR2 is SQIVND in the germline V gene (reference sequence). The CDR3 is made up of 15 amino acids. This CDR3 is CASSKAGTATYEQYF. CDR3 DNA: TGTGCCAGTAGTAAAGCCGGGACAGCTACTTACGAGCAGTACTTC.

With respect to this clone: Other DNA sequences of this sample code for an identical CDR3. In DNA, the CDR3 is TGTGCCAGCAGTGAGTTTGGAGGTAGCAATCAGCCCCAGCATTTT. Encoded protein: CASSEFGGSNQPQHF. This chain joins TRBV6-1 and TRBJ1-5; no reliable D call. Trimming pared 3 bases from V and 0 bases from J, leaving 9 bases between. The germline gives CDR1 MNHNS, CDR2 SASEGT. CDR3 length: 15 residues.